One and the same sample provided the 24 T cell receptor beta chains below, sequenced in a study of T cells after yellow fever vaccination. TCRdb reprocessed the 5' RACE reads via MiXCR and lists one record per CDR3 protein. The data show a few hundred thousand distinct CDR3 sequences, 6.9% seen once. The sequenced sample was CD4+ T cells sorted from PBMCs, obtained 15 days after the yellow fever booster vaccination. The origin of the receptors is a man aged 25-45 years who received the YFV17D yellow fever vaccine.

Worth noting for this clonotype: A single base separates this from a much larger clone, so it may be a read error. This chain links TRBV29-1 with TRBJ1-3; 8 bases are a match to TRBD1. CDR1 is SQVTM and CDR2 is ANQGSEA in the germline V gene. V was clipped by 7 bases and J by 12 bases; unmatched bases: 11. The CDR3 spans 12 residues. CDR3 nucleotide sequence: TGCAGCGGCCGGACAGGGCCGGACAACATATATTTT. Translating gives CSGRTGPDNIYF.

As regards this clonotype: Relative to the germline gene, one junction end is altered; a read error may explain this. This sequence joins TRBV7-2 and TRBJ2-1, with 10 bases matching TRBD2. From germline, CDR1 is SGHTA and CDR2 FQGNSA. CDR3 length: 16 amino acids. The CDR3 DNA reads as TGTGCCAGCAGCCTAATAGCGGGAGGCTCTTACAGTGAGCAGTTCTTC. It yields the protein CASSLIAGGSYSEQFF. The full variable domain, rest sourced from reference TRBV7-2 and TRBJ2-1, is GAGVSQSPSNKVTEKGKDVELRCDPISGHTALYWYRQSLGQGLEFLIYFQGNSAPDKSGLPSDRFSAERTGGSVSTLTIQRTQQEDSAVYLCASSLIAGGSYSEQFFGPGTRLTVL.

This clonotype was recorded many times. The chain links TRBV14 to TRBJ2-5; a possible D gene is TRBD2 (6 bases). Germline V CDR1 and CDR2: SGHDN, FVKESK. This CDR3 is built from 15 residues. The V and J ends lost 2 bases and 4 bases respectively, with 14 bases between them. CDR3 nucleotide sequence: TGTGCCAGCAGCCAACTCCGGGGGACCAGAGAGACCCAGTACTTC. Translated: CASSQLRGTRETQYF.

This clonotype has a handful of counts. CDR3 DNA sequence: TGTGCCAGCAGCCGAGGACAGGGGATCGATCAGCCCCAGCATTTT. Its translation: CASSRGQGIDQPQHF. V gene TRBV7-9 combines with J gene TRBJ1-5; 9 nucleotides match TRBD1. This CDR3 contains 15 residues. Germline CDR1 SEHNR, CDR2 FQNEAQ (reference sequence). With V trimmed by 5 bases and J by 5 bases, 7 bases remained unmatched.

This clonotype was detected many times. The chain combines TRBV28 with TRBJ1-2; TRBD1 aligns across 10 bases. Losses at the gene ends were 8 bases for V and 5 bases for J; bases not matched to a gene: 8. The CDR3 runs to 14 residues. The germline gives CDR1 MDHEN, CDR2 SYDVKM. Here the CDR3 reads CASEGQGRVYGYTF. Written as DNA, the CDR3 is TGTGCCAGCGAGGGACAGGGGAGGGTTTATGGCTACACCTTC.

Many counts were recorded for this clonotype. The chain links TRBV20-1 to TRBJ1-1, with D possibly being TRBD1 (6 bases). With 5 bases removed from V and 3 bases from J, the gap between germline ends came to 16 bases. Per the germline V gene, CDR1 is DFQATT and CDR2 is SNEGSKA (reference sequence). This CDR3 is built from 14 residues. CDR3 sequence reads: CSASPGGRDTEAFF. The CDR3 coding sequence is TGCAGTGCTTCCCCTGGGGGGCGAGACACTGAAGCTTTCTTT.

This clonotype was recorded at least ten times. The V call is TRBV20-1, the J call TRBJ2-1, with 11 bases lining up with TRBD2. Germline V lookup: CDR1 DFQATT, CDR2 SNEGSKA (reference sequence). The CDR3 covers 15 residues. Trimming removed 6 bases from V and 5 bases from J; junction bases left unmatched: 9. Here the CDR3 DNA reads TGCAGTGCAACTAGCGGGAGTCACATCAACAATGAGCAGTTCTTC. Amino acid sequence: CSATSGSHINNEQFF.

This clonotype appeared many times. The chain uses TRBV5-1 and TRBJ2-1, with D possibly being TRBD1 (5 bases). This CDR3 is 13 amino acids long. Per germline, CDR1 SGHRS and CDR2 YFSETQ. The V end was cut by 2 bases, the J end by 5 bases, with 8 bases between. CDR3 loop: CASSFSTDNEQFF. The CDR3, as DNA: TGCGCCAGCAGCTTCTCGACAGACAATGAGCAGTTCTTC. The full variable domain, rest sourced from reference TRBV5-1 and TRBJ2-1, is KAGVTQTPRYLIKTRGQQVTLSCSPISGHRSVSWYQQTPGQGLQFLFEYFSETQRNKGNFPGRFSGRQFSNSRSEMNVSTLELGDSALYLCASSFSTDNEQFFGPGTRLTVL.

This clonotype turned up a few times. The V call is TRBV12-3 or TRBV12-4, the J call TRBJ2-3; D gene unclear. The germline V and J ends were trimmed by 3 bases and 9 bases, with 16 bases remaining between them. The CDR3 extends over 14 amino acids. The CDR3 DNA sequence: TGTGCCAGCAGTTTTCAAGGTAGCCTAGTGACGCAGTATTTT. It codes for CASSFQGSLVTQYF.

At least ten counts were recorded for this clonotype. The chain combines TRBV7-2 with TRBJ2-1; the match to TRBD2 covers 8 bases. Trimming cost V 3 bases and J 5 bases; bases outside gene matches: 9. CDR1 is SGHTA, CDR2 FQGNSA, per germline. The CDR3 runs 16 residues. The CDR3, as DNA: TGTGCCAGCAGCTTCGCCGGGACTAGAAGCCACAATGAGCAGTTCTTC. This encodes CASSFAGTRSHNEQFF.

This clonotype occurred many times. This chain connects TRBV29-1 to TRBJ2-3; 7 nucleotides agree with TRBD1. Trimming cost V 7 bases and J 5 bases; bases outside gene matches: 9. The CDR3 is 13 amino acids. Germline V lookup: CDR1 SQVTM, CDR2 ANQGSEA. The chain's CDR3 is CSAPTGALDTQYF. DNA of the CDR3: TGCAGCGCGCCAACAGGGGCGCTAGATACGCAGTATTTT.

The chain is built from TRBV6-1 and TRBJ1-5; D gene unclear. The germline V gene has CDR1 MNHNS and CDR2 SASEGT. This CDR3 has 13 amino acids. Between the trimmed V and J ends, which lost 6 bases and 2 bases, there was a span of 8 bases. The CDR3 reads CASRKSGNQPQHF. CDR3 DNA sequence: TGTGCCAGCAGGAAAAGTGGCAATCAGCCCCAGCATTTT.

J is TRBJ1-2 and V is TRBV7-2; D is unclear. There are 14 residues in the CDR3. Germline V gene sequence: CDR1 SGHTA, CDR2 FQGNSA. V was shortened by 5 bases and J by 4 bases, with 14 bases between the two germline ends. In DNA form, the CDR3 reads TGTGCCAGCAGCATATCGACGATTAGCTATGGCTACACCTTC. It encodes CASSISTISYGYTF.

This clonotype was counted many times. The chain combines TRBV12-3 or TRBV12-4 with TRBJ2-1; possibly TRBD1 for D (6 bases). CDR3 length: 13 residues. V was shortened by 7 bases and J by 5 bases, with 12 bases between the two germline ends. The CDR3 sequence is CASNTGIHNEQFF. CDR3 in DNA: TGTGCCAGCAACACAGGGATCCACAATGAGCAGTTCTTC.

This clonotype was seen ten or more times. The rearrangement uses TRBV5-1 and TRBJ2-1, with TRBD2 matching over 7 bases. Germline values: CDR1 SGHRS, CDR2 YFSETQ. The CDR3 is 15 amino acids. The trim removed 4 bases at V and 6 bases at J, leaving 10 bases unmatched. CDR3: CASSLTRTSSNEQFF. CDR3 sequence (DNA): TGCGCCAGCAGCCTTACCCGGACTAGTAGCAATGAGCAGTTCTTC. Full variable domain (missing parts from reference TRBV5-1 and TRBJ2-1): KAGVTQTPRYLIKTRGQQVTLSCSPISGHRSVSWYQQTPGQGLQFLFEYFSETQRNKGNFPGRFSGRQFSNSRSEMNVSTLELGDSALYLCASSLTRTSSNEQFFGPGTRLTVL.

This clonotype appeared many times. The rearrangement uses TRBV24-1 and TRBJ2-2; D might be TRBD1 or TRBD2, each matching 5 bases. The CDR3 has 14 amino acids. Germline-derived CDR1 and CDR2 are KGHDR and SFDVKD. The ends were cut back, 0 bases at V and 7 bases at J, with 8 bases in the middle. CDR3 region: CATSDLRGGGELFF. The CDR3 nucleotides read TGTGCCACCAGTGATTTGCGGGGCGGCGGGGAGCTGTTTTTT.

This clonotype was recorded a few times. This chain joins TRBV20-1 and TRBJ1-3; 10 positions match TRBD1. The trim removed 6 bases at V and 1 base at J, leaving 12 bases unmatched. The germline V gene has CDR1 DFQATT and CDR2 SNEGSKA (reference sequence). The CDR3 contains 17 residues. DNA of the CDR3: TGCAGTGCGAAAACGGGGACAGGGGTCTTTTCTGGAAACACCATATATTTT. This sequence encodes CSAKTGTGVFSGNTIYF.

This clonotype was counted a few times. The chain uses TRBV6-2 or TRBV6-3 and TRBJ2-3; a weak D match, TRBD1 (5 bases). With 4 bases removed from V and 6 bases from J, the gap between germline ends came to 17 bases. Germline V gene lookup returns CDR1 MNHEY and CDR2 SVGEGT. CDR3 length equals 15 residues. The CDR3 region is CASSSTEPLGDTQYF. The CDR3 nucleotides are TGTGCCAGCAGTTCGACAGAACCCCTGGGGGATACGCAGTATTTT.

The chain couples TRBV12-3 or TRBV12-4 to TRBJ1-6; perhaps TRBD1 as D (6 bases). CDR3 size: 14 residues. The V end was cut by 5 bases, the J end by 6 bases, with 11 bases between. In DNA form, the CDR3 reads TGTGCCAGCAGTGGGGGGGCGAGTAATTCACCCCTCCACTTT. Protein product: CASSGGASNSPLHF.

V gene TRBV4-2 combines with J gene TRBJ2-1, with TRBD1 matching 8 bases. Trimming took 0 bases from V and 14 from J; bases not matched to a gene: 12. The CDR3 is 15 residues long. Germline CDR1 is LGHNA and CDR2 is YNFKEQ. CDR3 amino acids: CASSQEGGQGHFKFF. CDR3 nucleotides: TGTGCCAGCAGCCAAGAGGGTGGACAGGGCCATTTCAAGTTCTTC.

The chain has TRBV29-1 and TRBJ2-1; no definite D call. The CDR3 is made up of 12 amino acids. Germline values: CDR1 SQVTM, CDR2 ANQGSEA. The V gene lost 3 bases and the J gene lost 5 bases, with 8 bases spanning the gap. The CDR3 spells CSVEVSNNEQFF. The CDR3, as DNA: TGCAGCGTTGAGGTGTCTAACAATGAGCAGTTCTTC.

In this sample, this clonotype turned up a few times. V usage is TRBV19 and J usage is TRBJ1-6; D remains unclear. The CDR3 contains 15 residues. Per germline, CDR1 LNHDA and CDR2 SQIVND (reference sequence). The V gene lost 6 bases and the J gene lost 0 bases, with 9 bases spanning the gap. This CDR3 reads CASREVSSYNSPLHF. The CDR3 DNA reads as TGTGCCAGTAGAGAAGTGAGCTCCTATAATTCACCCCTCCACTTT.

The rearrangement joins TRBV3-1 to TRBJ2-3; D remains ambiguous. Per the germline V gene, CDR1 is LGHDT and CDR2 is YNNKEL (reference sequence). V was shortened by 5 bases and J by 4 bases, with 7 bases between the two germline ends. This CDR3 is 12 amino acids long. The CDR3 loop reads CASSSPPDTQYF. Here the CDR3 DNA reads TGTGCCAGCAGCTCTCCCCCAGATACGCAGTATTTT.

This clonotype was seen more than once but under ten times. The chain joins TRBV2 to TRBJ2-7; perhaps TRBD2 as D (5 bases). V lost 3 bases and J lost 0, with 12 bases in between. This CDR3 has 15 amino acids. The germline V gene has CDR1 SNHLY and CDR2 FYNNEI. Here the CDR3 reads CASSENAGRSYEQYF. In DNA form, the CDR3 reads TGTGCCAGCAGTGAGAATGCGGGCCGCTCCTACGAGCAGTACTTC.